This T cell receptor beta chain was recorded in a study of beta chain features in type 1 diabetes. This CDR3 spans 12 amino acids. Germline V lookup: CDR1 MNHNY, CDR2 SVGAGI (reference sequence). V was pared by 6 bases and J by 5 bases, with 8 bases between. Expressed TCRB transcripts were sequenced, since all the RNA that had been isolated was reverse transcribed. Data came from immunoSEQ multiplex PCR; TCRdb stores just in-frame clones and leaves some out. The sample lists roughly 50,000 clones, under 50% occurring once. This clone was observed a few times. Antigen specificity is unknown. Study conclusions and caveats: Type 1 diabetes patients had TCRB CDR3s that were shorter (moderately but significantly so) in all four CD4+ subsets.

The chain recombines TRBV6-6 with TRBJ1-5; D possibly corresponds to TRBD1 (6 bases). The TCR sequence derives from a man between 25 and 39 years old with type 1 diabetes. Sequencing input: Tregs from blood. The CDR3 region has the DNA TGTGCCAGCAGGAGACAGGATCAGCCCCAGCATTTT. This codes for CASRRQDQPQHF.